This T cell receptor beta chain was identified in a study of control samples from healthy donors and cancer patients. Clones were read by immunoSEQ multiplex PCR, and TCRdb kept only the in-frame ones, dropping some. The sample comprises about 98,000 clones, 82% of which are singletons, and 2% to 2.5% rests with the top ten. This CDR3 is 11 amino acids long. Per the germline V gene, CDR1 is SNHLY and CDR2 is FYNNEI. V gave up 7 bases and J gave up 1 base, with 4 bases separating them. The specimen sequenced was blood. This chain uses TRBV2 with TRBJ1-2, with no clear D. This clonotype was sampled from a man aged 55 to 70 in good health. The CDR3 is CASNSNYGYTF. CDR3 coding DNA: TGTGCCAGCAACAGTAACTATGGCTACACCTTC.